One sample yielded the 20 T cell receptor beta chains listed below, sequenced in a study of blood T cell repertoires in COVID-19. The data were produced by immunoSEQ multiplex PCR, yet TCRdb's version contains in-frame clones alone and is incomplete. The sample lists 150,000 to 200,000 clones; 88% were seen once. Source material: peripheral blood. The receptors come from a human donor in a cohort sampled during active COVID-19.

This clone was picked up one time. This chain uses TRBV24-1 with TRBJ1-1; the match to TRBD1 covers 9 bases. Germline V gene sequence: CDR1 KGHDR, CDR2 SFDVKD. V lost 3 bases to trimming and J lost 4 bases; unmatched junction nucleotides: 14. The CDR3 runs to 18 residues. CDR3 amino acids: CATSDPRSPDRGATEAFF. The CDR3 DNA reads as TGTGCCACCAGTGATCCCAGATCGCCGGACAGGGGAGCCACTGAAGCTTTCTTT.

The V gene is TRBV11-2, the J gene TRBJ2-1; 12 nucleotides align to TRBD2. CDR3 length: 19 residues. The J segment lost 3 bases and the V segment lost 1 base, leaving 10 bases of the junction unmatched. CDR1 SGHAT and CDR2 FQNNGV come from the germline V gene. The CDR3 sequence: CASSLGTSGALSFYNEQFF. In DNA, the CDR3 is TGTGCCAGCAGCTTAGGGACTAGCGGGGCACTGAGTTTCTACAATGAGCAGTTCTTC.

To note about this clone: This same CDR3 is encoded by further DNA sequences in the sample. The rearrangement joins TRBV7-6 to TRBJ2-7, with 8 bases identical to TRBD2. The CDR3 covers 14 residues. Trimming removed 0 bases from V and 3 bases from J; junction bases left unmatched: 1. Germline V gives CDR1 SGHVS, CDR2 FNYEAQ. CDR3 bases: TGTGCCAGCAGCTTAGCGAGCGGGAGCTACGAGCAGTACTTC. This gives the protein CASSLASGSYEQYF.

This CDR3 is CASSLDPAGKNSPLHF. CDR3 coding DNA: TGCGCCAGCAGCTTGGATCCGGCAGGAAAAAATTCACCCCTCCACTTT. This chain connects TRBV5-1 to TRBJ1-6, with unresolved D. There are 16 residues in the CDR3. Germline V CDR1 and CDR2: SGHRS, YFSETQ. The V end lost 0 bases, the J end lost 7 bases, and 14 bases lay between the germline ends.

V is TRBV5-4 and J is TRBJ2-5, with D possibly TRBD1 on 6 matching bases. The CDR3 length is 14 residues. Trimming cost V 4 bases and J 4 bases, with 14 bases left between them. Germline CDR1 is SGHNT and CDR2 is YYREEE (reference sequence). The CDR3 coding sequence is TGTGCCAGCAGCAAGGACAGACCAGGAGAGACCCAGTACTTC. It specifies CASSKDRPGETQYF.

This chain links TRBV6-2 or TRBV6-3 with TRBJ2-6, with D perhaps matching TRBD2 (6 bases). The V gene lost 7 bases and the J gene lost 1 base, with 17 bases spanning the gap. This CDR3 contains 17 residues. The germline CDR1 and CDR2 sequences are MNHEY and SVGEGT. CDR3 nucleotides: TGTGCCAGCACCCCCGGGGGTACTCGGTCTGGGGCCAACGTCCTGACTTTC. Amino acids: CASTPGGTRSGANVLTF.

The chain is built from TRBV24-1 and TRBJ2-1, with 7 bases that match TRBD1. The CDR3 runs 14 residues. The V gene's germline CDR1 is KGHDR and CDR2 SFDVKD. V gave up 9 bases and J gave up 3 bases; unmatched junction bases: 7. The CDR3 here is CATATGNDYNEQFF. Written as DNA, the CDR3 is TGTGCCACCGCGACAGGGAATGACTACAATGAGCAGTTCTTC.

The chain has TRBV5-4 and TRBJ2-3; 11 bases fit TRBD1. Germline V gene data show CDR1 as SGHNT and CDR2 as YYREEE (reference sequence). After removal of 3 bases from V and 4 bases from J, the junction contained 7 bases not matched to a gene. The CDR3 spans 16 residues. The CDR3 loop reads CASSWRRDRGADTQYF. The CDR3 DNA is TGTGCCAGCAGCTGGCGCCGGGACAGGGGGGCAGATACGCAGTATTTT.

The chain joins TRBV19 to TRBJ2-7; weak D call: TRBD1 (6 bases). The CDR3 runs to 13 residues. Germline V gene data show CDR1 as LNHDA and CDR2 as SQIVND (reference sequence). V lost 4 bases to trimming and J lost 2 bases, with 9 bases between them. CDR3 nucleotide sequence: TGTGCCAGTAGTACAGGGGACACCTACGAGCAGTACTTC. Translated: CASSTGDTYEQYF.

V gene TRBV5-4 combines with J gene TRBJ2-5, with D perhaps TRBD1 (6 bases). This CDR3 is 16 amino acids long. The V gene's germline CDR1 is SGHNT and CDR2 YYREEE (reference sequence). The V end lost 1 base, the J end lost 5 bases, and 18 bases lay between the germline ends. Written as DNA, the CDR3 is TGTGCCAGCAGCTTGCCTAACAGGGTTGACGAGGAGACCCAGTACTTC. Its protein product is CASSLPNRVDEETQYF.

The chain combines TRBV6-2 or TRBV6-3 with TRBJ1-4, with D hard to call. The ends were cut back, 3 bases at V and 6 bases at J, with 14 bases in the middle. This CDR3 has 15 residues. From germline, CDR1 is MNHEY and CDR2 SVGEGT. The CDR3 region is CASSYSAREDEKLFF. The CDR3 DNA reads TGTGCCAGCAGTTATTCGGCACGGGAGGATGAAAAACTGTTTTTT.

A remark on this clone: The same CDR3 can be traced to other DNA sequences in this sample. The J gene is TRBJ2-7, the V gene TRBV7-2, with 9 nucleotides matching TRBD1. The CDR3 extends over 15 amino acids. With V trimmed by 0 bases and J by 2 bases, 2 bases remained unmatched. Per germline, CDR1 SGHTA and CDR2 FQGNSA. CDR3 sequence reads: CASSLAGTGTYEQYF. The CDR3 DNA reads as TGTGCCAGCAGCTTAGCCGGGACAGGGACCTACGAGCAGTACTTC.

This clone is a singleton in its sample. This chain uses TRBV6-5 with TRBJ1-1, with 7 positions matching TRBD1. Germline CDR1 reads MNHEY; CDR2 reads SVGAGI. This CDR3 region has 15 residues. V lost 5 bases and J lost 0; bases outside the gene matches: 6. The DNA for the CDR3 is TGTGCCAGCAGTCGACGGGACAGCTTGAACACTGAAGCTTTCTTT. This encodes CASSRRDSLNTEAFF.

This clone was detected only once. This chain uses TRBV5-1 with TRBJ2-7; 9 nucleotides align to TRBD1. Germline assignment: CDR1 SGHRS and CDR2 YFSETQ. The CDR3 runs 17 residues. Trimming took 0 bases from V and 7 from J; bases not matched to a gene: 14. CDR3 in amino acids: CASSLGPGTGKSEEQYF. In DNA, the CDR3 is TGCGCCAGCAGCTTGGGCCCAGGGACAGGGAAAAGTGAAGAGCAGTACTTC. Based on the CDR3 plus reference TRBV5-1 and TRBJ2-7, the full variable domain is KAGVTQTPRYLIKTRGQQVTLSCSPISGHRSVSWYQQTPGQGLQFLFEYFSETQRNKGNFPGRFSGRQFSNSRSEMNVSTLELGDSALYLCASSLGPGTGKSEEQYFGPGTRLTVT.

The V call is TRBV2, the J call TRBJ2-1; TRBD2 agrees at 10 bases. With V trimmed by 6 bases and J by 13 bases, 12 bases remained unmatched. The CDR3 contains 14 residues. The germline CDR1 and CDR2 sequences are SNHLY and FYNNEI. The CDR3 is CASRPLAGAPRQFF. The CDR3 nucleotides read TGTGCCAGCAGACCCCTAGCGGGGGCCCCAAGACAGTTCTTC.

Turning to this clone: Distinct nucleotide sequences in the sample also encode this CDR3. The V call is TRBV6-6, the J call TRBJ1-1; 11 nucleotides line up with TRBD1. J lost 4 bases, V lost 6 bases, and 1 base had no gene match. Germline CDR1 reads MNHNY; CDR2 reads SVGAGI (reference sequence). The CDR3 is 13 amino acids. This chain's CDR3 is CASRGQGGTEAFF. The CDR3 DNA is TGTGCCAGCAGGGGACAGGGGGGCACTGAAGCTTTCTTT.

The V and J genes are TRBV6-2 or TRBV6-3 and TRBJ1-5; maybe TRBD1 (6 bases). V lost 2 bases and J lost 4, with 15 bases in between. The germline V gene has CDR1 MNHEY and CDR2 SVGEGT. The CDR3 totals 16 residues. The DNA of the CDR3 is TGTGCCAGCAGTTACCCTCGGGGGGGGCATAATCAGCCCCAGCATTTT. Amino acids: CASSYPRGGHNQPQHF.

The J gene is TRBJ2-1, the V gene TRBV2; TRBD2 is a possible D gene (5 bases). The V end was cut by 4 bases, the J end by 8 bases, with 9 bases between. Germline values: CDR1 SNHLY, CDR2 FYNNEI. The CDR3 runs to 12 residues. The CDR3 sequence: CASSGAGYEQFF. CDR3 coding DNA: TGTGCCAGCAGTGGGGCGGGCTATGAGCAGTTCTTC.

As DNA, the CDR3 is TGCAGCGTTGCCAGGGACTTAACAACTAATGAAAAACTGTTTTTT. Translation gives CSVARDLTTNEKLFF. The J gene is TRBJ1-4, the V gene TRBV29-1; tentative D call: TRBD1 (5 bases). V gave up 4 bases and J gave up 0 bases, with 12 bases separating them. The CDR3 is 15 residues long. Germline CDR1 is SQVTM and CDR2 is ANQGSEA.

The chain uses TRBV5-1 and TRBJ2-2, with TRBD1 matching over 7 bases. V shed 3 bases, J shed 5 bases, and the junction held 7 bases outside the gene matches. Germline CDR1 reads SGHRS; CDR2 reads YFSETQ. CDR3 size: 15 residues. CDR3 loop: CASSYRGAGTGELFF. In nucleotides, the CDR3 is TGCGCCAGCAGCTACAGGGGCGCCGGGACCGGGGAGCTGTTTTTT.